Below are 8 T cell receptor beta chains sequenced from a single sample in a study of shared clonotypes between healthy human individuals. Sequencing used immunoSEQ multiplex PCR; TCRdb keeps in-frame clones, though not all of them. The repertoire has 2 million to 3 million clones, 90% to 95% of them found once; the top ten carry approximately 0.35%. The sequencing input was naive CD4+ T cells from PBMCs. Indicated subset: CD45RA+ positively selected. Receptors originate from a man aged 18 to 30 in good health. Some clones in this sample may be carry-over from other donors' samples.

This clone was seen only once. The rearrangement uses TRBV29-1 and TRBJ1-6, with D possibly being TRBD1 (5 bases). Trimming removed 4 bases from V and 7 bases from J, with 11 bases in between. Germline-derived CDR1 and CDR2 are SQVTM and ANQGSEA. The CDR3 spans 13 residues. For the CDR3, the DNA is TGCAGCGTTGGGCAGGGCCAAAATTCACCCCTCCACTTT. Translated, it gives CSVGQGQNSPLHF.

This clone has only one observation. This CDR3 reads CASIGLHGELFF. The CDR3 DNA reads as TGTGCCAGCATCGGGCTCCACGGGGAGCTGTTTTTT. The V gene is TRBV2, the J gene TRBJ2-2; D remains ambiguous. The CDR3 is 12 amino acids. The germline gives CDR1 SNHLY, CDR2 FYNNEI. With 7 bases removed from V and 7 bases from J, the gap between germline ends came to 10 bases.

The J gene is TRBJ1-1, the V gene TRBV2, with D possibly matching TRBD1 (6 bases). V was pared by 5 bases and J by 1 base, with 14 bases between. This CDR3 has 15 amino acids. In germline, CDR1 is SNHLY, CDR2 FYNNEI. The CDR3 protein is CASSPLGHQNTEAFF. The DNA for the CDR3 is TGTGCCAGCAGTCCCCTGGGACACCAGAACACTGAAGCTTTCTTT. Full variable domain (missing parts from reference TRBV2 and TRBJ1-1): EPEVTQTPSHQVTQMGQEVILRCVPISNHLYFYWYRQILGQKVEFLVSFYNNEISEKSEIFDDQFSVERPDGSNFTLKIRSTKLEDSAMYFCASSPLGHQNTEAFFGQGTRLTVV.

This clone was observed once. The chain carries TRBV5-1 and TRBJ2-6, with 7 bases lining up with TRBD1. Losses at the gene ends were 7 bases for V and 0 bases for J; bases not matched to a gene: 25. CDR3 length equals 22 residues. Germline V gene lookup returns CDR1 SGHRS and CDR2 YFSETQ. The CDR3 loop is CASRWPKRDGGDRSSGANVLTF. CDR3 coding DNA: TGCGCCAGCCGTTGGCCGAAACGCGATGGTGGGGACAGAAGCTCTGGGGCCAACGTCCTGACTTTC.

The chain is built from TRBV28 and TRBJ1-4, with D maybe TRBD1 (6 bases). CDR3 size: 14 residues. Germline V gives CDR1 MDHEN, CDR2 SYDVKM. Trimming left V 10 bases short and J 5 bases short, with 17 bases between. The CDR3 DNA follows: TGTGCCACCGTGGGAGGACAGCTGAATGAAAAACTGTTTTTT. It translates to CATVGGQLNEKLFF.

This clone appeared once. V gene TRBV7-9 combines with J gene TRBJ2-7, with a possible D match to TRBD2 (5 bases). Per the germline V gene, CDR1 is SEHNR and CDR2 is FQNEAQ (reference sequence). CDR3 length: 15 amino acids. Trimming shortened V by 2 bases and J by 5 bases, and 16 bases separated the two germline ends. CDR3 nucleotide sequence: TGTGCCAGCAGCTTATTCGGCGTGGCCGGGGACGAGCAGTACTTC. The encoded protein is CASSLFGVAGDEQYF.

V gene TRBV5-4 combines with J gene TRBJ1-1, with 9 bases identical to TRBD1. This CDR3 comprises 14 residues. CDR1 is SGHNT and CDR2 is YYREEE in the germline V gene (reference sequence). Germline trimming cut 4 bases from V and 5 bases from J; bases unmatched to any gene: 6. In DNA form, the CDR3 reads TGTGCCAGCAGCGGGGGGACAGGGAGGACTGAAGCTTTCTTT. It encodes CASSGGTGRTEAFF.

This clone was counted once. The rearrangement joins TRBV7-2 to TRBJ1-2; D is undetermined. The ends were cut back, 1 base at V and 8 bases at J, with 14 bases in the middle. This CDR3 has 14 residues. Germline V gives CDR1 SGHTA, CDR2 FQGNSA. CDR3 amino acids: CASSLGGSFGGYTF. The CDR3 DNA reads TGTGCCAGCAGCTTAGGCGGCAGTTTTGGAGGCTACACCTTC.